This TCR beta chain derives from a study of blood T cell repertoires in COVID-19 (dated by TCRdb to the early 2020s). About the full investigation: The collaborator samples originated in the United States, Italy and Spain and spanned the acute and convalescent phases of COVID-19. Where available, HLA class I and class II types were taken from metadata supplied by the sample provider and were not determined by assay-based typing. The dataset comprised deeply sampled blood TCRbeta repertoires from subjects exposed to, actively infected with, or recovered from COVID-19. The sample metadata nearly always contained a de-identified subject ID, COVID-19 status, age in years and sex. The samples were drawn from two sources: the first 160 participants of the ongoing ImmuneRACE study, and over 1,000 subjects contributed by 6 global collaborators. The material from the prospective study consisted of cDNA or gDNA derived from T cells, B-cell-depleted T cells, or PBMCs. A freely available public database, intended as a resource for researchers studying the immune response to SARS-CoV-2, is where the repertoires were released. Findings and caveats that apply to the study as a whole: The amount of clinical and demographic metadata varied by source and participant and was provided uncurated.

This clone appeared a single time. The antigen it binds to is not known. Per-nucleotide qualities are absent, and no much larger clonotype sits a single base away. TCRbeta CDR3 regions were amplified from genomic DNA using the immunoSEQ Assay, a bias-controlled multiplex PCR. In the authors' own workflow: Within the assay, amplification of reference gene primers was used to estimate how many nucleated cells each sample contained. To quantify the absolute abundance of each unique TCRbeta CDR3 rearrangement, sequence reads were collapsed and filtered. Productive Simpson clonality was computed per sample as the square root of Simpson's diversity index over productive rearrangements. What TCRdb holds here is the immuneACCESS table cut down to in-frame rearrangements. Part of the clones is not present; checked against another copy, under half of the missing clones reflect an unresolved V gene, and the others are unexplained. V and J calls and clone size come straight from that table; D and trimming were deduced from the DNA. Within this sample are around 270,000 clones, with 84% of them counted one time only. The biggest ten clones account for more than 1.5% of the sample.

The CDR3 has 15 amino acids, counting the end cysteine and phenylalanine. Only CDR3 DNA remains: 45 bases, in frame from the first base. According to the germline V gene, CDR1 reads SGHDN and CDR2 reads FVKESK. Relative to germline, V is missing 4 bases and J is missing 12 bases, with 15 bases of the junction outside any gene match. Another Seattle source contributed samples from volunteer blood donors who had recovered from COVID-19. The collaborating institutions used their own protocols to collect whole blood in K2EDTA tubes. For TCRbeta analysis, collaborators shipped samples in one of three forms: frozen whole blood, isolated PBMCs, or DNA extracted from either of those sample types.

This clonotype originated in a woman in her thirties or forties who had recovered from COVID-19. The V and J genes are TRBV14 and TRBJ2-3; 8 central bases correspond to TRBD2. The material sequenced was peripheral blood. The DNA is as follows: TGTGCCAGCAGCCCTGTACGGCGGGGGGCCGGGGGACAGTATTTT. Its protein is CASSPVRRGAGGQYF.